Below are 5 T cell receptor beta chains sequenced from a single sample in a study of CD8 T cells in ankylosing spondylitis. TCRdb reanalysed the 5' RACE reads using MiXCR and keeps one entry per CDR3 protein. The data show under 150,000 distinct CDR3 sequences, about a tenth seen once. Sequencing was performed on blood, either unsorted or a sorted T cell fraction (not recorded which). The receptors originated from a male donor with ankylosing spondylitis or in good health (not recorded which).

This clonotype has at least ten counts. The chain has TRBV20-1 and TRBJ1-1; D remains ambiguous. The V and J ends lost 7 bases and 0 bases respectively, with 9 bases between them. CDR1 is DFQATT, CDR2 SNEGSKA, per germline (reference sequence). The CDR3 totals 12 residues. CDR3 region: CSVPTVNTEAFF. CDR3 sequence (DNA): TGCAGTGTCCCGACGGTGAACACTGAAGCTTTCTTT.

This clonotype has ten or more counts. This rearrangement joins TRBV20-1 to TRBJ2-7, with D possibly matching TRBD1 (6 bases). Deletions cut 3 bases from V and 4 bases from J, with 16 bases between. This CDR3 comprises 14 residues. Germline loops: CDR1 DFQATT, CDR2 SNEGSKA (reference sequence). The CDR3 DNA reads as TGCAGTGCTAGTCGGCAGGGGATTGTTTACGAGCAGTACTTC. Translation gives CSASRQGIVYEQYF.

This sequence joins TRBV6-2 or TRBV6-3 and TRBJ2-7; D may match TRBD1 or TRBD2 (5 bases each). CDR1 is MNHEY, CDR2 SVGEGT, per germline. CDR3 length: 12 amino acids. V gave up 6 bases and J gave up 3 bases, with 9 bases separating them. The CDR3 loop reads CASSRDVYEQYF. For the CDR3, the DNA is TGTGCCAGCAGCAGGGACGTCTACGAGCAGTACTTC.

The chain carries TRBV10-3 and TRBJ2-7; 9 bases line up with TRBD1. CDR3 length: 15 amino acids. The junction had 8 bases not matched to a gene; V was cut back by 7 bases and J by 1 base. CDR1 and CDR2 (germline): ENHRY, SYGVKD. CDR3 amino acids: CAIMVGTGQSYEQYF. As DNA, the CDR3 is TGTGCCATCATGGTAGGGACAGGGCAATCCTACGAGCAGTACTTC.

This clonotype occurred many times. The chain couples TRBV6-1 to TRBJ2-1, with TRBD2 identical over 12 bases. V lost 6 bases and J lost 8; bases outside the gene matches: 11. The CDR3 consists of 16 residues. Looked up from germline, CDR1 is MNHNS and CDR2 is SASEGT. CDR3 amino acids: CASRWTSGAAVDEQFF. In nucleotides, the CDR3 is TGTGCCAGCAGGTGGACTAGCGGGGCCGCTGTGGATGAGCAGTTCTTC.